This T cell receptor (beta chain) stems from a study of T cells after yellow fever vaccination (dated by TCRdb to between 2018 and 2020). A note on the overall study: The SMART-Seq v4 Ultra Low Input RNA kit was used to prepare libraries from fractions with low cell numbers. To follow T-cell clones before and after both primary and booster YFV17D yellow fever vaccination, bulk TCR alpha and beta repertoires underwent longitudinal sequencing. Two healthy male donors made up the cohort, one aged 18 to 30 years and the other aged 30 to 40 years. Blood was drawn at multiple timepoints before and after primary and secondary immunization, with bulk PBMC replicates and cell subsets isolated. Results the study describes overall, beyond this receptor: Because the study included only a couple of donors, the extent to which the findings can be generalized is limited. FACS-sorted repertoires could contain abundant contaminating clonotypes from the bulk population, so computational filtering was required. The secondary T-cell response was weaker than the primary response but faster, peaking on day 5 instead of day 15. A small fraction of clonotypes appeared in both the CD4 and CD8 compartments, likely as a result of convergent recombination. After the booster, most of the clones that had expanded following primary vaccination were detected again (roughly 97% of CD4 and 80% to 90% of CD8), which suggests that memory was broadly maintained.

The instrument given in TCRdb is Illumina NovaSeq 6000. TCR cDNA was synthesized by 5'RACE template switching, which introduced a universal primer site and unique molecular identifiers. Priming of cDNA synthesis was performed from both the TCR alpha and TCR beta constant segments. Two PCR steps were used to amplify libraries, with sample barcodes and sequencing adapters being added in the second step. Sequencing of libraries was done on Illumina HiSeq 2500 (2x100 bp) or NovaSeq (2x150 bp). Per the authors' processing: MIGEC was used to demultiplex reads and collapse the reads into UMI consensus sequences, and MiXCR was used for V(D)J alignment. Vaccine-responding clonotypes were identified with edgeR using replicate PBMC samples, with FDR below 0.01 and a log2 fold change above 5 up to day 15 being required. Each bulk clonotype received a CD4 or CD8 identity based on whether the sequenced CD4 or CD8 repertoire contained that clonotype at higher abundance. The public reads were run again by TCRdb, first through fastp at Q25 and then through MiXCR, and only productive beta chains were kept. Records with the same CDR3 protein are collapsed into one entry carrying the most frequent genes and DNA. The V and J calls reflect TCRdb's pipeline rather than the authors' work. The sample includes about 330,000 distinct CDR3 sequences, with roughly 3.9% observed a single time. In total, the top ten clones hold around 24% of the sample.

This clonotype was counted many times. It lacks a known antigen. Nothing much larger sits one base from this clone, and base qualities are not available. What this sample's treatment or condition label stands for: live attenuated yellow fever vaccine strain. At every blood-draw timepoint, two biological replicates of bulk PBMCs were collected. A standard Ficoll-Paque protocol was used to isolate PBMCs from peripheral blood. RNA was extracted with TriZol from bulk PBMCs, CD4 and CD8 fractions, and dextramer-positive and dextramer-negative fractions. Based on the germline V gene, the CDR1 and CDR2 sequences are SGHTA and FQGNSA. V is clipped by 5 bases and J by 5 bases, and the sequence between their germline boundaries is 12 bases long. The CDR3 runs 13 amino acids, cysteine and phenylalanine included. Only the CDR3 DNA is retained, 39 bases long and in frame from the first base.

The sample consisted of PBMCs, taken 5 days after the yellow fever booster vaccination. This sequence originates from a man younger than 35 who received the YFV17D yellow fever vaccine. The V gene is TRBV7-2 and the J gene is TRBJ2-5, with no confidently assigned D gene. CDR3 reads: CASSPDSMETQYF. The sequence in DNA is TGTGCCAGCAGCCCCGACTCGATGGAGACCCAGTACTTC.